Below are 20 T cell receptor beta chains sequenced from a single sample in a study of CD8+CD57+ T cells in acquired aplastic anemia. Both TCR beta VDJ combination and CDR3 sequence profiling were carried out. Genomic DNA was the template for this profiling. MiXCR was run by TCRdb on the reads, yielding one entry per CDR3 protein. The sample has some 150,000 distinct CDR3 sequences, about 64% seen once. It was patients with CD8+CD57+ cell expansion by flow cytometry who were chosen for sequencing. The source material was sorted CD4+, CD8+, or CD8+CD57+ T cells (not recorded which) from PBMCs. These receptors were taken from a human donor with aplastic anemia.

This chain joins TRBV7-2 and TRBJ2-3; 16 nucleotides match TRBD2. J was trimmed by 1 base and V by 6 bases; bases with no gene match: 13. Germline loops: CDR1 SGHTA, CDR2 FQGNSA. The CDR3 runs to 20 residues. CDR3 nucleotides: TGTGCCAGCAGTTTAATTCCGGGACTAGCGGGGGGGCGGGGCACAGATACGCAGTATTTT. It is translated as CASSLIPGLAGGRGTDTQYF.

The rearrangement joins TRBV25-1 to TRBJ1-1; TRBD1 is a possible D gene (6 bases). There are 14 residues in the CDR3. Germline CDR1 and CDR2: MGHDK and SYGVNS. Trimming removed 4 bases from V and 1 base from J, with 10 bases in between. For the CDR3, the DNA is TGTGCCAGCAGTGCCCTACAGGGGAACACTGAAGCTTTCTTT. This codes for CASSALQGNTEAFF. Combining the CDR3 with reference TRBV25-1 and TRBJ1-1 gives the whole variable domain EADIYQTPRYLVIGTGKKITLECSQTMGHDKMYWYQQDPGMELHLIHYSYGVNSTEKGDLSSESTVSRIRTEHFPLTLESARPSHTSQYLCASSALQGNTEAFFGQGTRLTVV.

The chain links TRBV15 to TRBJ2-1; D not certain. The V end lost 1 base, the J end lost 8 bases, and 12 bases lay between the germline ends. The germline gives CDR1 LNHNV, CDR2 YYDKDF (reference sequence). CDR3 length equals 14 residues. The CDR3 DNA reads TGTGCCACCAGCAGAGCCTCGGCCCGCGATGAGCAGTTCTTC. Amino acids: CATSRASARDEQFF.

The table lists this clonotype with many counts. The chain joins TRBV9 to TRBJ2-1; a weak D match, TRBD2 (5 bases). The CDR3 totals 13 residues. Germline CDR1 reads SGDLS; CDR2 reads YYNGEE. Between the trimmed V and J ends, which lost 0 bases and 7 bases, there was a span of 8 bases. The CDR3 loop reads CASSVVEGNEQFF. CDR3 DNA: TGTGCCAGCAGCGTAGTAGAGGGAAATGAGCAGTTCTTC.

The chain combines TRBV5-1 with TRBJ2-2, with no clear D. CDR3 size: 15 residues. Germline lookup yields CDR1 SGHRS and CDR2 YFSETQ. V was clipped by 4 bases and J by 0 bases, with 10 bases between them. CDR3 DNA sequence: TGCGCCAGCAGCGGGTCAGTGTCGAACACCGGGGAGCTGTTTTTT. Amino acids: CASSGSVSNTGELFF.

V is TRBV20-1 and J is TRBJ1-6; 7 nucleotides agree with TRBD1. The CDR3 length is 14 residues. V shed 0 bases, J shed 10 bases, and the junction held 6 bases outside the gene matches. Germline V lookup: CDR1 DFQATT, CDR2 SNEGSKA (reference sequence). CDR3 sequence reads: CSARDRTGYSPLHF. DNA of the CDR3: TGCAGTGCTAGAGATAGGACAGGTTACTCACCCCTCCACTTT.

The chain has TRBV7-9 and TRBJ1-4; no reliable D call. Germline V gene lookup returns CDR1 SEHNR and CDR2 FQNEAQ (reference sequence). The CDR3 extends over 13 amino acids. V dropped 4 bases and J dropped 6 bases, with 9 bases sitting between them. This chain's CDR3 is CASSSGGYEKLFF. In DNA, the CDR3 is TGTGCCAGCAGCTCTGGCGGTTATGAAAAACTGTTTTTT.

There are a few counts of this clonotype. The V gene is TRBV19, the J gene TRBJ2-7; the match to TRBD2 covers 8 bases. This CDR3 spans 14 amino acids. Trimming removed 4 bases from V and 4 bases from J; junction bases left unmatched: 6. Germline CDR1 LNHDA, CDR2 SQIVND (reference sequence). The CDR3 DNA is TGTGCCAGTAGTAAACTAGCGGAAGTGTACGAGCAGTACTTC. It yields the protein CASSKLAEVYEQYF.

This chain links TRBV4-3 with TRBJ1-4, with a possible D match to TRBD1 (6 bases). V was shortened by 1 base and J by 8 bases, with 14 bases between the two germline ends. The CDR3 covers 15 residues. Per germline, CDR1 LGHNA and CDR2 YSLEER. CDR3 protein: CASSQAQGSWEKLFF. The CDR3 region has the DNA TGCGCCAGCAGCCAAGCGCAGGGGTCTTGGGAAAAACTGTTTTTT.

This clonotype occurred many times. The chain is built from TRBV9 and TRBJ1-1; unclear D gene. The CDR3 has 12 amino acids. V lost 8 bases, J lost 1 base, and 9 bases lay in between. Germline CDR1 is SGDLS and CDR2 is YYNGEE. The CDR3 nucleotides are TGTGCCAGTGTGGGTGAGAACACTGAAGCTTTCTTT. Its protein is CASVGENTEAFF.

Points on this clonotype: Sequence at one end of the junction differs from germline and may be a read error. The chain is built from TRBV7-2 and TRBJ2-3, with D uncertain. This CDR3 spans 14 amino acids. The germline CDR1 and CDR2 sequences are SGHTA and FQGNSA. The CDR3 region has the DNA TGTGCCAGCAGCTTAGAACCCGGTTCAGATAGGCAGTATTTT. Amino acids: CASSLEPGSDRQYF.

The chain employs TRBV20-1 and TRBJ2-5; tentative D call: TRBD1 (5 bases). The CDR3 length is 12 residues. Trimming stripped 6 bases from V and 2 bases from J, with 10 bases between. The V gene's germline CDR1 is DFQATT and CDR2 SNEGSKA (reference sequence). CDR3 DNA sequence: TGCAGTGCATCAGGGTCACAAGAGACCCAGTACTTC. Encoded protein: CSASGSQETQYF.

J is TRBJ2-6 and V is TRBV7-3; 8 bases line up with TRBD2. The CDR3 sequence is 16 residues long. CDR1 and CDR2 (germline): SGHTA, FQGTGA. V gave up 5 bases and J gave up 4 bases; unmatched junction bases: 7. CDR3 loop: CASSLGAGGGANVLTF. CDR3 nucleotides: TGTGCCAGCAGCCTAGGGGCGGGGGGCGGGGCCAACGTCCTGACTTTC.

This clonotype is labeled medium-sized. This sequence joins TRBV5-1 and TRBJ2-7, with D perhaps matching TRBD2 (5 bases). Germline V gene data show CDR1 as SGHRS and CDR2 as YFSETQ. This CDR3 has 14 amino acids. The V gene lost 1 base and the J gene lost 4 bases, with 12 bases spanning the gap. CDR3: CASSLLDSPYEQYF. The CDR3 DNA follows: TGCGCCAGCAGCTTGTTGGACTCACCGTACGAGCAGTACTTC.

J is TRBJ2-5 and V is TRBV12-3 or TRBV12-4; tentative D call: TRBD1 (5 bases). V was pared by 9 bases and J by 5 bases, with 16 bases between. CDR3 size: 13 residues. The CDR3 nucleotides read TGTGCCAGTAAAGTAGGGGATTGGGAGACCCAGTACTTC. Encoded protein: CASKVGDWETQYF.

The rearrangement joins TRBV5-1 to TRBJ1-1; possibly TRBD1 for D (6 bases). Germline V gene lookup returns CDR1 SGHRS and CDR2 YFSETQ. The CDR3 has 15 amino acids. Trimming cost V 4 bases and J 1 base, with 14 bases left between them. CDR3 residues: CASSLRTAANTEAFF. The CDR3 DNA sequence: TGCGCCAGCAGCCTGCGGACAGCTGCGAACACTGAAGCTTTCTTT.

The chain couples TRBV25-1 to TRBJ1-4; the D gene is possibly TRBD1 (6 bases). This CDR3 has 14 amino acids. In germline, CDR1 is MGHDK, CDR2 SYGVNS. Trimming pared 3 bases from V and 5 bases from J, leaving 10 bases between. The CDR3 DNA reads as TGTGCCAGCAGTGACGGACAGCAAAATGAAAAACTGTTTTTT. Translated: CASSDGQQNEKLFF.

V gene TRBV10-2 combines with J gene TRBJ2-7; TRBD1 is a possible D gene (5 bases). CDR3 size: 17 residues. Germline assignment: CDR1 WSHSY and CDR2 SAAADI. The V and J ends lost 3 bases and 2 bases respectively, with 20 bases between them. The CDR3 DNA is TGCGCCAGCAGTGATCAAAGGGTACAGGTCCAACCCTACGAGCAGTACTTC. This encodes CASSDQRVQVQPYEQYF.

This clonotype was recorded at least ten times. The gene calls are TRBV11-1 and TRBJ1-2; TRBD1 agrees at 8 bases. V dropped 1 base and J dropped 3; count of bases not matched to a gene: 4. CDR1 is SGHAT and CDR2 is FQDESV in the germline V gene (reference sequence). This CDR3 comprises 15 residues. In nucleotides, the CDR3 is TGTGCCAGCAGCTTAGGCGGGACAGGCTACTATGGCTACACCTTC. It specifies CASSLGGTGYYGYTF.

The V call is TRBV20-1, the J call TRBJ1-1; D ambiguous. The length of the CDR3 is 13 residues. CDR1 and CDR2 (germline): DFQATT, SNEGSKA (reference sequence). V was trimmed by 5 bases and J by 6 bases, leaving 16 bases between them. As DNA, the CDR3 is TGCAGTGCTCGTGCCCAAAACCCCCCTGAAGCTTTCTTT. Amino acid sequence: CSARAQNPPEAFF.